Shown below are 12 T cell receptor beta chains from a single sample sequenced in a study of blood T cell repertoires in COVID-19. The protocol was immunoSEQ multiplex PCR, while the TCRdb copy is restricted to in-frame clones and leaves out a portion. The sample contains about 86,000 clones, around nine tenths of which appear only once. Sample: PBMCs or T cells enriched from blood (not recorded which). These receptors all stem from a woman between 45 and 60 years old with acute COVID-19.

There are a few counts of this clone. The J gene is TRBJ1-4, the V gene TRBV19; D ambiguous. From germline, CDR1 is LNHDA and CDR2 SQIVND (reference sequence). V was trimmed by 4 bases and J by 7 bases, leaving 13 bases between them. This CDR3 region has 14 residues. Here the CDR3 reads CASSTGSASEKLFF. Here the CDR3 DNA reads TGTGCCAGTAGTACCGGGTCCGCGAGTGAAAAACTGTTTTTT.

CDR3 sequence reads: CASSPTGGRAGETQYF. The CDR3 coding sequence is TGTGCCAGCTCACCAACCGGCGGGAGGGCCGGGGAGACCCAGTACTTC. The V call is TRBV18, the J call TRBJ2-5; TRBD2 agrees at 9 bases. CDR3 length: 16 amino acids. In germline, CDR1 is KGHSH, CDR2 LQKENI. Losses at the gene ends were 2 bases for V and 5 bases for J; bases not matched to a gene: 9. Filled out from reference TRBV18 and TRBJ2-5, the complete variable domain reads NAGVMQNPRHLVRRRGQEARLRCSPMKGHSHVYWYRQLPEEGLKFMVYLQKENIIDESGMPKERFSAEFPKEGPSILRIQQVVRGDSAAYFCASSPTGGRAGETQYFGPGTRLLVL.

The chain links TRBV2 to TRBJ1-5, with D tentatively TRBD1 (5 bases). Trimming took 6 bases from V and 3 from J, leaving 12 bases between them. This CDR3 has 14 amino acids. Germline CDR1 and CDR2: SNHLY and FYNNEI. The CDR3 nucleotides read TGTGCCAGCAGCGGACAAAACAACAATCAGCCCCAGCATTTT. Protein: CASSGQNNNQPQHF.

This clone was found once. The rearrangement joins TRBV29-1 to TRBJ2-5, with 9 bases identical to TRBD1. This CDR3 contains 15 residues. Germline CDR1 is SQVTM and CDR2 is ANQGSEA. CDR3 coding DNA: TGCAGTCTTCAAGAGGGAGGGACAGGGATGGGGACCCAGTACTTC. Its protein is CSLQEGGTGMGTQYF. Full variable domain (remainder filled in from reference TRBV29-1 and TRBJ2-5): SAVISQKPSRDICQRGTSLTIQCQVDSQVTMMFWYRQQPGQSLTLIATANQGSEATYESGFVIDKFPISRPNLTFSTLTVSNMSPEDSSIYLCSLQEGGTGMGTQYFGPGTRLLVL.

V is TRBV24-1 and J is TRBJ2-3; 7 nucleotides align to TRBD1. Germline-derived CDR1 and CDR2 are KGHDR and SFDVKD. The CDR3 is made up of 17 amino acids. V shed 3 bases and J 5 bases; nucleotides not matched to a gene: 13. The CDR3 protein is CATSDHFTGALEDTQYF. The CDR3 DNA sequence: TGTGCCACCAGTGATCACTTTACAGGGGCCCTCGAAGATACGCAGTATTTT.

The chain combines TRBV10-3 with TRBJ2-7, with 8 bases aligning to TRBD2. With 3 bases clipped from V and 6 bases from J, the junction kept 10 bases outside the gene matches. The CDR3 runs 15 residues. CDR1 and CDR2 (germline): ENHRY, SYGVKD. This CDR3 is CAISEGVAGRGEQYF. The CDR3, as DNA: TGTGCCATCAGTGAAGGAGTTGCCGGGAGGGGCGAGCAGTACTTC.

The chain employs TRBV2 and TRBJ2-7; 12 nucleotides agree with TRBD2. The trim removed 7 bases at V and 7 bases at J, leaving 8 bases unmatched. CDR3 length: 14 amino acids. The germline V gene has CDR1 SNHLY and CDR2 FYNNEI. CDR3 DNA sequence: TGTGCCAGCAACCTAGCGGGAGGGCCGGGAGAGCAGTACTTC. Protein: CASNLAGGPGEQYF.

J is TRBJ2-1 and V is TRBV9, with 10 nucleotides matching TRBD2. CDR1 is SGDLS, CDR2 YYNGEE, per germline. The CDR3 is 17 residues long. Trimming took 2 bases from V and 7 from J; bases not matched to a gene: 12. CDR3 sequence: CASSVGTSEEMVNEQFF. In DNA form, the CDR3 reads TGTGCCAGCAGCGTGGGGACTAGCGAGGAGATGGTAAATGAGCAGTTCTTC.

The V gene is TRBV18, the J gene TRBJ2-2, with a possible D match to TRBD1 (6 bases). The CDR3 has 16 amino acids. The germline CDR1 and CDR2 sequences are KGHSH and LQKENI. V was trimmed by 6 bases and J by 0 bases, leaving 14 bases between them. CDR3 region: CASSLEQGTNTGELFF. Here the CDR3 DNA reads TGTGCCAGCTCCCTAGAGCAGGGGACGAACACCGGGGAGCTGTTTTTT.

This rearrangement joins TRBV5-6 to TRBJ1-2; D not resolved. CDR1 and CDR2 from the germline V gene are SGHDT and YYEEEE. This CDR3 is built from 18 residues. V was shortened by 6 bases and J by 1 base, with 25 bases between the two germline ends. Here the CDR3 DNA reads TGTGCCAGCACCGTGTTAATAGGCTCGGGAGTGAGTAACTATGGCTACACCTTC. Protein: CASTVLIGSGVSNYGYTF.

This chain uses TRBV15 with TRBJ1-5; no clear D gene. From germline, CDR1 is LNHNV and CDR2 YYDKDF (reference sequence). V was pared by 0 bases and J by 4 bases, with 7 bases between. This CDR3 contains 14 residues. The CDR3 sequence is CATSRDAVNQPQHF. As DNA, the CDR3 is TGTGCCACCAGCAGAGATGCGGTAAATCAGCCCCAGCATTTT. The entire variable domain, with the rest obtained from reference TRBV15 and TRBJ1-5, is as follows: DAMVIQNPRYQVTQFGKPVTLSCSQTLNHNVMYWYQQKSSQAPKLLFHYYDKDFNNEADTPDNFQSRRPNTSFCFLDIRSPGLGDTAMYLCATSRDAVNQPQHFGDGTRLSIL.

V gene TRBV11-1 combines with J gene TRBJ1-2; 9 bases fit TRBD1. The germline V gene has CDR1 SGHAT and CDR2 FQDESV (reference sequence). The CDR3 covers 14 residues. V dropped 4 bases and J dropped 10; count of bases not matched to a gene: 10. The CDR3 nucleotides are TGTGCCAGCAGCTCCGGGACAGGGCTGCGGTCCTACACCTTC. This codes for CASSSGTGLRSYTF.